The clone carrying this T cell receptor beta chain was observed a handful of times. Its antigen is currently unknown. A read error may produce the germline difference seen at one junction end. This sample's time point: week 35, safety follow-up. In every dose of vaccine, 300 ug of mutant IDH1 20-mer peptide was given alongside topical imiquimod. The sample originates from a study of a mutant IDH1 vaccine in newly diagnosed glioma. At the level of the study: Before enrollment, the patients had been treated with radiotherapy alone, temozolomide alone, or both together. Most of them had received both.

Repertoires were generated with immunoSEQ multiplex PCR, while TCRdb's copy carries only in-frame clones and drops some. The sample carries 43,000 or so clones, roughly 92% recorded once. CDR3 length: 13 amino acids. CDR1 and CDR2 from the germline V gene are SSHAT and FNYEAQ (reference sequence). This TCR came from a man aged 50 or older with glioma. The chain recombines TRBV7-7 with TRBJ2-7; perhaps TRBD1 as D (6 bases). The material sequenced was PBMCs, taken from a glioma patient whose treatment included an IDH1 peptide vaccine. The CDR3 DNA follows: TGTGCTAGCAGCCGGACAGTCCAAAGCGAGCAGTACTTC. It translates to CASSRTVQSEQYF.